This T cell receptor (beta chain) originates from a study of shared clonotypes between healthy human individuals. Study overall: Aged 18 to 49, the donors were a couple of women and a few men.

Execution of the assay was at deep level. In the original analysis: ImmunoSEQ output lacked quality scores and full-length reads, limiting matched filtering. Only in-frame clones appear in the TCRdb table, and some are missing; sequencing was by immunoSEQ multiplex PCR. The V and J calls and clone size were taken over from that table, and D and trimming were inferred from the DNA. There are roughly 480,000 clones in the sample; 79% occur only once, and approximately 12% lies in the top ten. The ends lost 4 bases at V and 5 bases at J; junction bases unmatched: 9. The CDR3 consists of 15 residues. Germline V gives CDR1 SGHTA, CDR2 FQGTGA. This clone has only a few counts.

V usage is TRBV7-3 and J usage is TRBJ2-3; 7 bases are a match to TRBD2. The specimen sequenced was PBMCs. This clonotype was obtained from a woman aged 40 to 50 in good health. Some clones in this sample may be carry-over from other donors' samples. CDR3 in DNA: TGTGCCAGCAGCTCGACTAGCCTGAGGGGAGATACGCAGTATTTT. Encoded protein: CASSSTSLRGDTQYF.